The 17 T cell receptor beta chains reported below all come from one sample, sequenced in a study of cytomegalovirus exposure and HLA in healthy donors. It was with 60 Vbeta and 13 Jbeta primers that the PCR ran. Sequenced by immunoSEQ multiplex PCR; TCRdb stores in-frame clones only, minus some. The sample has about 160,000 clones; 87% are singletons. Sequencing input: PBMCs. The source of these receptors is a woman aged 25 to 39 in good health and CMV-seronegative.

This chain links TRBV18 with TRBJ2-7, with a weak D call TRBD1 (6 bases). The CDR3 runs to 14 residues. V was pared by 4 bases and J by 4 bases, with 14 bases between. The germline CDR1 and CDR2 sequences are KGHSH and LQKENI. The DNA of the CDR3 is TGTGCCAGCTCACGGTTTGGGACATCTTACGAGCAGTACTTC. As protein: CASSRFGTSYEQYF.

The J gene is TRBJ2-5, the V gene TRBV29-1, with 9 bases identical to TRBD1. Gene TRBJ2-7 matches the end of the DNA better, so the J call may be wrong. CDR1 SQVTM and CDR2 ANQGSEA come from the germline V gene. The CDR3 is 15 residues long. CDR3 sequence: CSVAAQGASSYEQYF. CDR3 DNA sequence: TGCAGCGTCGCAGCACAGGGGGCGAGCTCCTACGAGCAGTACTTC.

The chain joins TRBV29-1 to TRBJ1-5; TRBD1 matches 10 bases. Trimming took 6 bases from V and 5 from J; bases not matched to a gene: 10. The CDR3 is made up of 15 amino acids. The V gene's germline CDR1 is SQVTM and CDR2 ANQGSEA. The DNA of the CDR3 is TGCAGCGTCGTACCGTTCGGGACAGGGGATCAGCCCCAGCATTTT. Protein: CSVVPFGTGDQPQHF.

The rearrangement joins TRBV28 to TRBJ1-3, with D perhaps TRBD1 (6 bases). The CDR3 loop spans 14 amino acids. Trimming shortened V by 6 bases and J by 1 base, and 10 bases separated the two germline ends. CDR1 is MDHEN, CDR2 SYDVKM, per germline. In DNA form, the CDR3 reads TGTGCCAGCAGCTTAGACAGGTCTGGAAACACCATATATTTT. As protein: CASSLDRSGNTIYF.

This clone came up once. The V gene is TRBV30, the J gene TRBJ1-2; TRBD1 is a possible D gene (5 bases). V was cut by 5 bases and J by 2 bases, with 6 bases left in between. The germline V gene has CDR1 GTSNPN and CDR2 SVGIG (reference sequence). The CDR3 consists of 11 residues. The CDR3 DNA reads as TGTGCCTGGTGGGGCAACTATGGCTACACCTTC. This codes for CAWWGNYGYTF.

This chain links TRBV29-1 with TRBJ1-1, with TRBD1 matching over 10 bases. With V trimmed by 3 bases and J by 7 bases, 5 bases remained unmatched. This CDR3 comprises 13 residues. The germline gives CDR1 SQVTM, CDR2 ANQGSEA. The DNA of the CDR3 is TGCAGCGTTGAGTTGGACAGGGGGTTTGAAGCTTTCTTT. Protein product: CSVELDRGFEAFF.

The chain is built from TRBV29-1 and TRBJ1-2, with a weak D call TRBD1 (6 bases). The CDR3 length is 15 residues. V gave up 7 bases and J gave up 1 base, with 19 bases separating them. Germline V CDR1 and CDR2: SQVTM, ANQGSEA. In DNA, the CDR3 is TGCAGCGCAGACGAGACGGACAGATTTAACTATGGCTACACCTTC. Protein: CSADETDRFNYGYTF.

A few counts support this clone. V and J are TRBV28 and TRBJ1-1; 8 nucleotides agree with TRBD1. Germline CDR1 is MDHEN and CDR2 is SYDVKM. Trimming took 6 bases from V and 1 from J; bases not matched to a gene: 1. The length of the CDR3 is 13 residues. The CDR3 DNA reads TGTGCCAGCAGAGGACAGGGGAACACTGAAGCTTTCTTT. Protein sequence: CASRGQGNTEAFF.

This clone was seen a few times. The chain combines TRBV28 with TRBJ1-4, with a possible D match to TRBD1 (5 bases). The V end was cut by 3 bases, the J end by 8 bases, with 16 bases between. CDR3 size: 15 residues. The germline CDR1 and CDR2 sequences are MDHEN and SYDVKM. CDR3 sequence reads: CASSFRGGLGEKLFF. In DNA form, the CDR3 reads TGTGCCAGCAGTTTCCGCGGGGGGTTGGGGGAAAAACTGTTTTTT.

On this clone itself: The sample has other DNA sequences that encode this CDR3 too. The V call is TRBV14, the J call TRBJ2-1; D is undetermined. The CDR3 runs 14 residues. V was cut by 0 bases and J by 0 bases, with 3 bases left in between. Germline assignment: CDR1 SGHDN and CDR2 FVKESK. The CDR3 protein is CASSQESSYNEQFF. CDR3 nucleotides: TGTGCCAGCAGCCAAGAGAGCTCCTACAATGAGCAGTTCTTC.

The chain recombines TRBV27 with TRBJ2-7, with TRBD1 identical over 7 bases. This CDR3 contains 15 residues. CDR1 is MNHEY and CDR2 is SMNVEV in the germline V gene (reference sequence). V shed 5 bases, J shed 0 bases, and the junction held 7 bases outside the gene matches. The DNA for the CDR3 is TGTGCCAGCAGTCCTCGGACAGGCAGCTCCTACGAGCAGTACTTC. Translated: CASSPRTGSSYEQYF.

The J gene is TRBJ2-7, the V gene TRBV19, with a tentative D call TRBD2 (5 bases). The CDR3 spans 13 residues. Germline lookup yields CDR1 LNHDA and CDR2 SQIVND (reference sequence). V was trimmed by 1 base and J by 5 bases, leaving 9 bases between them. The CDR3 loop is CASSIGGLNEQYF. CDR3 nucleotides: TGTGCCAGTAGTATAGGAGGGCTTAACGAGCAGTACTTC.

This chain joins TRBV5-1 and TRBJ2-5, with D possibly TRBD1 on 6 matching bases. The J call could be wrong; TRBJ2-7 is a better fit for the DNA end. Germline-derived CDR1 and CDR2 are SGHRS and YFSETQ. The CDR3 length is 18 residues. This chain's CDR3 is CASSLFGATGLSSYEQYF. CDR3 in DNA: TGCGCCAGCAGCTTGTTCGGGGCAACAGGGCTGAGTTCCTACGAGCAGTACTTC.

This clone has just one count. This chain links TRBV7-3 with TRBJ2-5, with D uncertain. V was cut by 2 bases and J by 1 base, with 5 bases left in between. CDR1 and CDR2 from the germline V gene are SGHTA and FQGTGA. The CDR3 is 13 residues long. CDR3 in DNA: TGTGCCAGCAGCTTAGGGCTCCAAGAGACCCAGTACTTC. It specifies CASSLGLQETQYF.

J is TRBJ2-3 and V is TRBV5-4; D gene uncertain. CDR3 length: 12 amino acids. The V end lost 3 bases, the J end lost 4 bases, and 6 bases lay between the germline ends. Germline CDR1 and CDR2: SGHNT and YYREEE (reference sequence). The CDR3 loop reads CASSSMSDTQYF. The CDR3 region has the DNA TGTGCCAGCAGCTCCATGTCAGATACGCAGTATTTT.

With regard to this clone: The junction does not match germline at one end; this may be a read error. This chain uses TRBV19 with TRBJ1-1; tentative D call: TRBD1 (5 bases). The germline V gene encodes CDR1 LNHDA and CDR2 SQIVND (reference sequence). The CDR3 is 12 amino acids. CDR3 protein: CASNRWGTVAFF. As DNA, the CDR3 is TGTGCCAGCAATAGGTGGGGCACTGTAGCTTTCTTT. The entire variable domain, with the rest obtained from reference TRBV19 and TRBJ1-1, is as follows: DGGITQSPKYLFRKEGQNVTLSCEQNLNHDAMYWYRQDPGQGLRLIYYSQIVNDFQKGDIAEGYSVSREKKESFPLTVTSAQKNPTAFYLCASNRWGTVAFFGQGTRLTVV.

This chain joins TRBV11-2 and TRBJ2-5, with a weak D call TRBD1 (5 bases). Germline V gene lookup returns CDR1 SGHAT and CDR2 FQNNGV. Deletions cut 5 bases from V and 9 bases from J, with 16 bases between. CDR3 size: 13 residues. The DNA for the CDR3 is TGTGCCAGCAGCACCAGACAGTCCCTCCCCCAGTACTTC. Protein sequence: CASSTRQSLPQYF.